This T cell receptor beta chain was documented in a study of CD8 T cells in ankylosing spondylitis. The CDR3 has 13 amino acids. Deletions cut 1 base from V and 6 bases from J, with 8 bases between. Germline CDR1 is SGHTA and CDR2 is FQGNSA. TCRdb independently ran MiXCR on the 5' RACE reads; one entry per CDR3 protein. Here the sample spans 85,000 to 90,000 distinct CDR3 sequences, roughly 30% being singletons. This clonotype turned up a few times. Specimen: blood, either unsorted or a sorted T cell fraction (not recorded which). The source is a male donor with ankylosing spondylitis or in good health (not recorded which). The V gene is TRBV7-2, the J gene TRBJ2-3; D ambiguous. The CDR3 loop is CASSLVPVDTQYF. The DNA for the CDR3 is TGTGCCAGCAGCTTAGTCCCGGTTGATACGCAGTATTTT.